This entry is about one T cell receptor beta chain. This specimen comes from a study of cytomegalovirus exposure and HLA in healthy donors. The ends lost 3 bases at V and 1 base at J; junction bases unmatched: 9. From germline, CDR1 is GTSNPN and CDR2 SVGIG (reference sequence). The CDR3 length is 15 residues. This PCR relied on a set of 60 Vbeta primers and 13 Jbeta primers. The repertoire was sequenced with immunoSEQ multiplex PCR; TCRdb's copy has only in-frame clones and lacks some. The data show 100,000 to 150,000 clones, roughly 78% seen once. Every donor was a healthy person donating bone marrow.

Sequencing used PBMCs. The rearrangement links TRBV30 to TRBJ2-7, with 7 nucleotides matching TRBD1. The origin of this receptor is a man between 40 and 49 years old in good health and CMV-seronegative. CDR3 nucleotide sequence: TGTGCCTGGAGGAGCCGCGACAGGGCATCCTACGAGCAGTACTTC. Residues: CAWRSRDRASYEQYF.